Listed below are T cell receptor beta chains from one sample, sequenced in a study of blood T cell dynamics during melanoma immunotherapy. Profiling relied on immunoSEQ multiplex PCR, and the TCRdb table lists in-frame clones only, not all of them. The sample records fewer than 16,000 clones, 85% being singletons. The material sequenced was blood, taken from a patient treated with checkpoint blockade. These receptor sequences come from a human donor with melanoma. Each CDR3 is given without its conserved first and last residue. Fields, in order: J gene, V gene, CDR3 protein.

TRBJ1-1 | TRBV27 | ASSQGPGGAF
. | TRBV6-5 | ASSLSGGQVYEQY
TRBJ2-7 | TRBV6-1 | ASTPGQGASEQY
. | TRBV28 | ASSPPRGEGTEQY
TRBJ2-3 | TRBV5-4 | ASSWTSGGAGTDTQY
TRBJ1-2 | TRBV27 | ASSLGAGSVYGYT
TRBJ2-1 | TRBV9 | ASRGELEMDNEQF
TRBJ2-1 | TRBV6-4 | ASSRGNEQF
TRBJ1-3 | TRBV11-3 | ASSLEGTAADTIY
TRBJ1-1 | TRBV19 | ASSPRTQTEAF
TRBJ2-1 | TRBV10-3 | ATATTRDGSYNEQF
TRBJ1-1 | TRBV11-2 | ASSRLVGGMNTEAF
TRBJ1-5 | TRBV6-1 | ASSVSQGLNQPQH
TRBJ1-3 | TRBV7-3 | ASSSGFAGNTIY
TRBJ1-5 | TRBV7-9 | ASSFGGLPNQPQH
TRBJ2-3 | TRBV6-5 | ASSYSSTDTQY
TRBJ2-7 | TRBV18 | ASSPGGEKNYEQY
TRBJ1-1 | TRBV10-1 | ASSREPNTEAF
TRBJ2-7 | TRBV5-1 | ASSLLKGRSSYEQY
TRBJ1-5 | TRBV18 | ASSKGAAQPQH
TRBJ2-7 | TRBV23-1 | ASIGGPSAGTGAHEQY
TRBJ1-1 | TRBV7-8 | ASSLTTGNVNTEAF
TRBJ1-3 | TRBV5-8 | ASSFITGPGNTIY
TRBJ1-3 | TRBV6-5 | ASSKGQGAGNTIY
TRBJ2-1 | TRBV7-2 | ASSPRLAGTTYNEQF
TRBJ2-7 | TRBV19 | ASSSPYGKTYEQY
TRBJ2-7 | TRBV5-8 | ASSLLAVLGEQY
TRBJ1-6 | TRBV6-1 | ASTPAGPSPLH
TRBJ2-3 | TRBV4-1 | ASSQPHYTDTQY
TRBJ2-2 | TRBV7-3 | ASSLIGARNTGELF
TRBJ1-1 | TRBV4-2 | ASSQVSMNTEAF
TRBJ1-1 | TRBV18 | ASSRIPAEAF
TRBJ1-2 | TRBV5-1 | ASSLLTRVNYGYT
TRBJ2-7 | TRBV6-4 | ASRAGGGPYEQY
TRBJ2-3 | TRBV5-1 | ASSGDGNTDTQY
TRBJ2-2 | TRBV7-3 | ASSQGSLNTGELF
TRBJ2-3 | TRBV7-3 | ASSLLSFEDTQY